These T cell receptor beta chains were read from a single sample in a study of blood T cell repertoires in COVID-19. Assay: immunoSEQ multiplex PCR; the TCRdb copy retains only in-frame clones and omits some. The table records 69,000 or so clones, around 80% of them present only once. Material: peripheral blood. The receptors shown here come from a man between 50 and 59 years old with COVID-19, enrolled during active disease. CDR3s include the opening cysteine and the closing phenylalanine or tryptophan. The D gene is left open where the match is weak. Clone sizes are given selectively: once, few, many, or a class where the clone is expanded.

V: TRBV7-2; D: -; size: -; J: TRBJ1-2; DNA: TGTGCCAGCAGCTTCAATTCAGAGGGCTATGGCTACACCTTC; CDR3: CASSFNSEGYGYTF
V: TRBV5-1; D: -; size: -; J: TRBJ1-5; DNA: TGCGCCAGCAGCTTGGTAGGGGGCAATCAGCCCCAGCATTTT; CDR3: CASSLVGGNQPQHF
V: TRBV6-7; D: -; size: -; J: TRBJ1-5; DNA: TGTGCCAGCAGTTACCCACAGGGCTGGGGTCAGCCCCAGCATTTT; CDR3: CASSYPQGWGQPQHF
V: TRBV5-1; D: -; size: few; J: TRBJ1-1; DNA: TGCGCCAGCAAGCTTTCAGAATCAGGTGTGAACACTGAAGCTTTCTTT; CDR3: CASKLSESGVNTEAFF
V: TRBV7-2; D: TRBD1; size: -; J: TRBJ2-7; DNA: TGTGCCAGCAGCCCGAGCAGGGGGCTCTACGAGCAGTACTTC; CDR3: CASSPSRGLYEQYF
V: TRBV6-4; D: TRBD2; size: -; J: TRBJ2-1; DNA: TGTGCCAGCAGTGACTCAAGTTGGACTAGCGGGTACAATGAGCAGTTCTTC; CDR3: CASSDSSWTSGYNEQFF
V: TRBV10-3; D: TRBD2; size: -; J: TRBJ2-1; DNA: TGTGCCATCAGTGAGTCTCCCGGGACTAGCGGGGGAAACTGGGGGCAGTTCTTC; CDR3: CAISESPGTSGGNWGQFF
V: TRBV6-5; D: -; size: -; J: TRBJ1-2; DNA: TGTGCCAGCAGAGCAGGGATTATGGACTATGGCTACACCTTC; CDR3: CASRAGIMDYGYTF
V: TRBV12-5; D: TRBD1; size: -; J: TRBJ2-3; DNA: TGTGCTAGTGGTTTGGGGACAGGGCCTAGCACAGATACGCAGTATTTT; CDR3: CASGLGTGPSTDTQYF
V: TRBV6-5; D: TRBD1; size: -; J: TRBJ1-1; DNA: TGTGCCAGCGGAGCCGGGACAGGGTTTCGTGGTGAAGCTTTCTTT; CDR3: CASGAGTGFRGEAFF
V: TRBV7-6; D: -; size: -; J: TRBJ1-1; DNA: TGTGCCAGCAGCCCCGGGACAATGAACACTGAAGCTTTCTTT; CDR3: CASSPGTMNTEAFF
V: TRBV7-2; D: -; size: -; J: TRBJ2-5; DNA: TGTGCCAGCAGCTTAGCCGGGACTTCACAAGAGACCCAGTACTTC; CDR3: CASSLAGTSQETQYF
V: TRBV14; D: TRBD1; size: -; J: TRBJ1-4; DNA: TGTGCCAGCAGCCCCTCGGGACAGGGGAATGAAAAACTGTTTTTT; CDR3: CASSPSGQGNEKLFF
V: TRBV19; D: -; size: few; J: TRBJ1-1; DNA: TGTGCCAGTAGTATAAGCTGGGGAGGCACTGAAGCTTTCTTT; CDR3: CASSISWGGTEAFF
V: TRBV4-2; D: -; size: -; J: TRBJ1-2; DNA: TGTGCCAGCAGCCAAGCAGCTAACTATGGCTACACCTTC; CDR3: CASSQAANYGYTF
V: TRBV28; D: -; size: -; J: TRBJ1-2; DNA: TGTGCCAGCAGTTTGTGGGCGGACAATGGCTACACCTTC; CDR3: CASSLWADNGYTF
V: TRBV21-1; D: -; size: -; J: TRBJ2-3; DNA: TGTGCCAGCAGCTCTCCCCAAGGGGTGCGGGGTGGGGGGAATACGCAGTATTTT; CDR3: CASSSPQGVRGGGNTQYF
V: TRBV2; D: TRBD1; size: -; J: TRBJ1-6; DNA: TGTGCCAGCGGGACAGCGAATTCACCCCTCCACTTT; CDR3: CASGTANSPLHF
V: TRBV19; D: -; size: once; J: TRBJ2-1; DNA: TGTGCCAGTAGTATAGTAAACAACAATGAGCAGTTCTTC; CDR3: CASSIVNNNEQFF
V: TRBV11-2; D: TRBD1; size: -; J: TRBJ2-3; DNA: TGTGCCAGCAGCCGGGGACAGGGAAGTTTAACAGATACGCAGTATTTT; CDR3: CASSRGQGSLTDTQYF
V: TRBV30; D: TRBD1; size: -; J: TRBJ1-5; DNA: TGTGCCTGGAGTCACACAGGGGCAGGTCAGCCCCAGCATTTT; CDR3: CAWSHTGAGQPQHF
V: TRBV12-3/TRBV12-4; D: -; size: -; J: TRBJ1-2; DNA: TGTGCCACGACAGCTAACTATGGCTACACCTTC; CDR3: CATTANYGYTF
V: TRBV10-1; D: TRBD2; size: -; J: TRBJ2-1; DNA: TGCGCCAGCAGTTCTAGCGGGGACGGCAATGAGCAGTTCTTC; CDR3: CASSSSGDGNEQFF
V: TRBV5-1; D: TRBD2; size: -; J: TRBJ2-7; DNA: TGCGCCAGCAGCGACAGTAGCGGGGGTGGCGCCTACGAGCAGTACTTC; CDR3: CASSDSSGGGAYEQYF
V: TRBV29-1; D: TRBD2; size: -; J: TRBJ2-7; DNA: TGCAGCGTTGAGAGCGGGGGGGCGTACGAGCAGTACTTC; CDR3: CSVESGGAYEQYF
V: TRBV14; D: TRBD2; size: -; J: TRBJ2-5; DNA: TGTGCCAGCAGCCAAATAGCGGGGGGCTCAGAGACCCAGTACTTC; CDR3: CASSQIAGGSETQYF
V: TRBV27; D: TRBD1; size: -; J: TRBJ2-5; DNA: TGTGCCAGCAGTCCCGACCTTACAGGGGTCGAGACCCAGTACTTC; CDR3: CASSPDLTGVETQYF
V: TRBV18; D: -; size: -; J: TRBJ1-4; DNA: TGTGCCAGCTCACCACAGCCAACTAATGAAAAACTGTTTTTT; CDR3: CASSPQPTNEKLFF
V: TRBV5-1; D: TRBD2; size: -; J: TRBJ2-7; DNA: TGCGCCAGCAGCTTAAATCCTTCGTCGGCGGGAGGTAACTTC; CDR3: CASSLNPSSAGGNF
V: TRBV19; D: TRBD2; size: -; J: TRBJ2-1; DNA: TGTGCCAGTAGTCCGCGGGGGGGCCCTTGGAATGAGCAGTTCTTC; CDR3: CASSPRGGPWNEQFF
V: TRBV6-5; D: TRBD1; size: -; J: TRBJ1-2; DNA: TGTGCCAGCAGGGGATACGGGACAGGGGATAGTGGCTACACCTTC; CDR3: CASRGYGTGDSGYTF
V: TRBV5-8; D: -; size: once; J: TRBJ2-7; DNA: TGTGCCAGCAGCCAAGGGGATGAGTCCTACGAGCAGTACTTC; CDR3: CASSQGDESYEQYF
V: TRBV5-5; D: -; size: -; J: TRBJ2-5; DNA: TGTGCCAGCAGCACACAGGGGGGGGAGACCCAGTACTTC; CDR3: CASSTQGGETQYF
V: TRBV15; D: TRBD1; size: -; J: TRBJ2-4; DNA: TGTGCCACCAGCACCTGGACAGGGGCCTTAGCCAAAAACATTCAGTACTTC; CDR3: CATSTWTGALAKNIQYF
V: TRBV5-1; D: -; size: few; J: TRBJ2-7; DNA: TGCGCCAGCAGCACCGGGAACAGGGGGGGCTACGAGCAGTACTTC; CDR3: CASSTGNRGGYEQYF
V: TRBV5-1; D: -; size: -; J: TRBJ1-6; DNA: TGCGCCAGCAGCTTGTCAGGAAGCTCCTATAATTCACCCCTCCACTTT; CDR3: CASSLSGSSYNSPLHF
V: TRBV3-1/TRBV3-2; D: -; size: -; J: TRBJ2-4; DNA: TGTGCCAGCAGCCAAGGGCAGGGGGGAGAGGGAGAGAGCATTCAGTACTTC; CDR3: CASSQGQGGEGESIQYF
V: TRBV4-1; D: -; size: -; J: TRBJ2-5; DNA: TGCGCCAGCAGCCCCTCGGGAGAGGGAGAGACCCAGTACTTC; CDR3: CASSPSGEGETQYF
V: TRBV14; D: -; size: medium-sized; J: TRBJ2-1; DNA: TGTGCCAGCAGCTACGGGGGGCACTCCTACAATGAGCAGTTCTTC; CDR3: CASSYGGHSYNEQFF
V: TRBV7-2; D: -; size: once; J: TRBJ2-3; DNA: TGTGCCAGCAGCTTAGAATTAGCTCCACCATTTCGAGATACGCAGTATTTT; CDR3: CASSLELAPPFRDTQYF